This entry lists 7 T cell receptor beta chains sequenced from one sample in a study of T cells in women clearing cervical HPV infection. Method: immunoSEQ multiplex PCR; TCRdb's copy keeps in-frame clones and lacks some. This table holds about 35,000 clones. Sequenced: blood buffy coat. The receptors were sampled from a woman between 18 and 70 years old with a cervical HPV16 infection that either progressed to CIN3+ or cleared (not recorded which).

CDR3 bases read: TGTGCCAGCAGCTTAGACGAGGCAGGGTTGAACGAG. It codes for CASSLDEAGLNE. The CDR3 in full is CASSLDEAGLNEQYF. This chain connects TRBV7-9 to TRBJ2-7, with D possibly matching TRBD1 (5 bases). The read terminates 3 residues ahead of where the CDR3 ends, so the germline J gene completes it. CDR3 length: 15 amino acids. V gave up 1 base and J gave up 5 bases, with 15 bases separating them. CDR1 and CDR2 from the germline V gene are SEHNR and FQNEAQ (reference sequence). The whole variable domain, remainder taken from reference TRBV7-9 and TRBJ2-7, is DTGVSQNPRHKITKRGQNVTFRCDPISEHNRLYWYRQTLGQGPEFLTYFQNEAQLEKSRLLSDRFSAERPKGSFSTLEIQRTEQGDSAMYLCASSLDEAGLNEQYFGPGTRLTVT.

As for this clone: The DNA ends 3 residues before the CDR3 does, and the rest of the CDR3 is filled in from the germline J gene. The chain carries TRBV5-1 and TRBJ2-3; TRBD2 matches 10 bases. Losses at the gene ends were 2 bases for V and 6 bases for J; bases not matched to a gene: 9. The CDR3 runs 16 residues. Germline CDR1 reads SGHRS; CDR2 reads YFSETQ. The CDR3 here is CASSFEDSGRTDTQYF. Partial CDR3 DNA: TGCGCCAGCAGCTTTGAGGATAGCGGGAGGACGGATACG.

On this clone itself: The read halts 3 residues ahead of the CDR3 end, with the missing end drawn from the germline J gene. J is TRBJ2-3 and V is TRBV20-1; D is unresolved. Trimming cost V 0 bases and J 2 bases, with 12 bases left between them. CDR1 DFQATT and CDR2 SNEGSKA come from the germline V gene (reference sequence). This CDR3 spans 15 amino acids. Partial CDR3 DNA: TGCAGTGCTAGAGATTTCGACACATACACAGATACG. Protein: CSARDFDTYTDT. The whole CDR3 protein reads CSARDFDTYTDTQYF.

On this clone: The CDR3 extends 3 residues past the end of the read, so its final part is completed from the germline J gene. V and J are TRBV19 and TRBJ2-3; possibly TRBD1 for D (6 bases). The CDR3 has 15 amino acids. Germline V CDR1 and CDR2: LNHDA, SQIVND (reference sequence). The covered CDR3 bases are TGTGCCAGTAGTATAAACAGGGACGCTTCAGAGGCG. Translated: CASSINRDASEA. The complete CDR3 protein is CASSINRDASEAQYF.

In the case of this clone: The read falls 3 residues short of the CDR3 end, and the missing part is taken from the germline J gene. The chain recombines TRBV7-9 with TRBJ1-2; 8 bases are shared with TRBD1. This CDR3 is built from 15 residues. Germline V lookup: CDR1 SEHNR, CDR2 FQNEAQ (reference sequence). CDR3 DNA (partial): TGTGCCAGCAGCCACCGGGACAGGACTTACAATGAC. Translation gives CASSHRDRTYND. The full CDR3 protein is CASSHRDRTYNDYTF.

On this clone: The read stops 3 residues short of the end of the CDR3; the missing end is completed from the germline J gene. The chain employs TRBV12-3 or TRBV12-4 and TRBJ2-7; the D gene is possibly TRBD1 (6 bases). The CDR3 is 14 amino acids. V lost 6 bases to trimming and J lost 4 bases, with 16 bases between them. CDR3 in amino acids: CASRPSGTTYEQYF. CDR3 bases read: TGTGCCAGCAGGCCCTCCGGGACAACTTACGAG.

Of note for this clone: The read gets to within 3 residues of the CDR3 end, and the germline J gene fills in the rest. The chain joins TRBV7-2 to TRBJ2-5; 7 bases fit TRBD2. This CDR3 comprises 14 residues. The ends lost 5 bases at V and 4 bases at J; junction bases unmatched: 7. Looked up from germline, CDR1 is SGHTA and CDR2 is FQGNSA. CDR3 residues: CASSNVGGRETQYF. Partial CDR3 DNA: TGTGCCAGCAGCAATGTGGGGGGGAGAGAGACC.